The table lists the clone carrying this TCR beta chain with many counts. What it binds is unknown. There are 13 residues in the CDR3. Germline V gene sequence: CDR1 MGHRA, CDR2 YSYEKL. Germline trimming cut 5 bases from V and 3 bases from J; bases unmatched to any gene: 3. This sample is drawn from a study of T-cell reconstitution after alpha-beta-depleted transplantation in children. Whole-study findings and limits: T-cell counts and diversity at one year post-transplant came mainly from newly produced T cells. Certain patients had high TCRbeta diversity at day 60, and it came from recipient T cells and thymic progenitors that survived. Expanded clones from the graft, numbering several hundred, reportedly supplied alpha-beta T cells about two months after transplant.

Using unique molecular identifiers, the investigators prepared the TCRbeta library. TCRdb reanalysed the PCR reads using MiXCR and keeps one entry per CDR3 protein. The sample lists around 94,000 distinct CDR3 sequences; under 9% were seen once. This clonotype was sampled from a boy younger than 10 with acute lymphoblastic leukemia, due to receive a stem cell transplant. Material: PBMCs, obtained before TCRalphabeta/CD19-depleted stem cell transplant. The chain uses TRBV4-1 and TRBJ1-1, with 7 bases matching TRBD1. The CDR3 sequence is CASSAGGHTEAFF. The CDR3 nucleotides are TGCGCCAGCAGCGCAGGGGGTCACACTGAAGCTTTCTTT.